Each of the 22 T cell receptor beta chains below was sequenced from the same sample in a study of blood T cell repertoires in COVID-19. The data were produced by immunoSEQ multiplex PCR, yet TCRdb's version contains in-frame clones alone and is incomplete. The top ten clones hold 0.83% of a sample with approximately 250,000 clones, around 90% of them seen once. The source material was peripheral blood. The receptors derive from a man aged 25 to 40 with COVID-19, enrolled during active disease.

The chain employs TRBV6-6 and TRBJ2-7; 9 nucleotides line up with TRBD1. Germline trimming cut 2 bases from V and 5 bases from J; bases unmatched to any gene: 10. The germline gives CDR1 MNHNY, CDR2 SVGAGI (reference sequence). This CDR3 is 16 amino acids long. CDR3 in DNA: TGTGCCAGCAGTTACCCGCCCCCGGGACAGGGCGACGAGCAGTACTTC. The encoded protein is CASSYPPPGQGDEQYF.

The gene calls are TRBV24-1 and TRBJ1-2; D is perhaps TRBD1 (5 bases). Germline lookup yields CDR1 KGHDR and CDR2 SFDVKD. The CDR3 consists of 16 residues. V was clipped by 2 bases and J by 0 bases, with 12 bases between them. The CDR3 DNA reads TGTGCCACCAGTGATTCTCGAGGAGGGGCTAACTATGGCTACACCTTC. As protein: CATSDSRGGANYGYTF.

The chain has TRBV6-4 and TRBJ2-2; 7 nucleotides line up with TRBD1. CDR1 and CDR2 (germline): MRHNA, SNTAGT. This CDR3 has 14 amino acids. Trimming removed 3 bases from V and 7 bases from J; junction bases left unmatched: 5. The CDR3 region is CASSEGTAYGELFF. The CDR3 nucleotides read TGTGCCAGCAGTGAAGGGACAGCGTACGGGGAGCTGTTTTTT.

This chain links TRBV4-1 with TRBJ1-2, with D uncertain. CDR1 MGHRA and CDR2 YSYEKL come from the germline V gene. This CDR3 comprises 14 residues. Trimming removed 0 bases from V and 5 bases from J, with 10 bases in between. The CDR3 bases are TGCGCCAGCAGCCAAGAGGAGGGTGGGTATGGCTACACCTTC. This gives the protein CASSQEEGGYGYTF.

This chain joins TRBV5-1 and TRBJ2-7; weak D call: TRBD2 (5 bases). The CDR3 is made up of 13 amino acids. Trimming left V 1 base short and J 5 bases short, with 10 bases between. CDR1 and CDR2 from the germline V gene are SGHRS and YFSETQ. The CDR3 DNA follows: TGCGCCAGCAGCTTGTACGGAGGTAACGAGCAGTACTTC. Translating it yields CASSLYGGNEQYF.

The rearrangement links TRBV5-4 to TRBJ1-5; D not certain. The CDR3 consists of 15 residues. The germline V gene has CDR1 SGHNT and CDR2 YYREEE (reference sequence). V gave up 0 bases and J gave up 3 bases, with 10 bases separating them. The CDR3 coding sequence is TGTGCCAGCAGCTTGGGGCCAGAAACCAATCAGCCCCAGCATTTT. This gives the protein CASSLGPETNQPQHF.

The rearrangement links TRBV6-5 to TRBJ2-5; possibly TRBD1 for D (5 bases). Trimming took off 7 bases at V and 8 bases at J, with 11 bases between the two ends. The CDR3 is 11 amino acids. Per the germline V gene, CDR1 is MNHEY and CDR2 is SVGAGI. The CDR3 is CASTGSATQYF. In DNA form, the CDR3 reads TGTGCCAGCACAGGGTCTGCCACCCAGTACTTC.

V and J are TRBV19 and TRBJ1-2, with 7 bases identical to TRBD1. V lost 9 bases and J lost 6; bases outside the gene matches: 19. CDR1 LNHDA and CDR2 SQIVND come from the germline V gene (reference sequence). The length of the CDR3 is 16 residues. In DNA, the CDR3 is TGTGCCAGCCTAAGGGTTGGTGACAGGGACGGAGATGGCTACACCTTC. Its translation: CASLRVGDRDGDGYTF.

The rearrangement uses TRBV9 and TRBJ2-2, with 10 bases identical to TRBD1. There are 15 residues in the CDR3. Germline CDR1 reads SGDLS; CDR2 reads YYNGEE. The J segment lost 4 bases and the V segment lost 1 base, leaving 1 base of the junction unmatched. Written as DNA, the CDR3 is TGTGCCAGCAGCGTAAGGGACAGGGGCACCGGGGAGCTGTTTTTT. Translating it yields CASSVRDRGTGELFF.

V and J are TRBV5-1 and TRBJ2-4; D perhaps matches TRBD2 (6 bases). Per germline, CDR1 SGHRS and CDR2 YFSETQ. Trimming cost V 0 bases and J 1 base, with 14 bases left between them. CDR3 size: 17 residues. The CDR3 loop is CASSLGWRGSAKNIQYF. As DNA, the CDR3 is TGCGCCAGCAGCTTGGGTTGGCGGGGTTCGGCCAAAAACATTCAGTACTTC.

The chain is built from TRBV27 and TRBJ1-3; 8 bases agree with TRBD1. The CDR3 contains 16 residues. After removal of 6 bases from V and 3 bases from J, the junction contained 10 bases not matched to a gene. Germline V gene data show CDR1 as MNHEY and CDR2 as SMNVEV (reference sequence). CDR3 loop: CASSSGQGYGGNTIYF. CDR3 in DNA: TGTGCCAGCAGCTCTGGACAGGGATATGGTGGAAACACCATATATTTT.

This chain connects TRBV2 to TRBJ1-3, with D possibly being TRBD1 (5 bases). CDR1 and CDR2 (germline): SNHLY, FYNNEI. Between the trimmed V and J ends, which lost 8 bases and 0 bases, there was a span of 14 bases. The CDR3 is made up of 15 amino acids. CDR3 nucleotide sequence: TGTGCCAGCGGATGGGGCTTCAGCTCTGGAAACACCATATATTTT. Encoded protein: CASGWGFSSGNTIYF.

This chain links TRBV5-6 with TRBJ2-3, with D possibly matching TRBD1 (6 bases). Trimming removed 7 bases at V and 2 bases at J, with 8 bases between. Germline CDR1 is SGHDT and CDR2 is YYEEEE. This CDR3 spans 12 amino acids. The CDR3 coding sequence is TGTGCCAGCCGGGACAACACAGATACGCAGTATTTT. Translated: CASRDNTDTQYF.

In this sample, this clone turned up once. The genes are TRBV3-1 (or the pseudogene TRBV3-2) and TRBJ1-2; 8 nucleotides align to TRBD1. The J segment lost 6 bases and the V segment lost 8 bases, leaving 14 bases of the junction unmatched. There are 15 residues in the CDR3. From germline, CDR1 is LGHDT and CDR2 YNNKEL (reference sequence). The CDR3: CASRHGAGGLDGYTF. The CDR3 nucleotides read TGTGCCAGCCGGCATGGGGCAGGGGGCCTTGATGGCTACACCTTC.

This clone was recorded once. This sequence joins TRBV5-1 and TRBJ1-2; unclear D gene. Germline V gene sequence: CDR1 SGHRS, CDR2 YFSETQ. Trimming left V 0 bases short and J 2 bases short, with 8 bases between. The CDR3 length is 14 residues. The CDR3 reads CASSLAAENYGYTF. In DNA, the CDR3 is TGCGCCAGCAGCTTGGCGGCGGAGAACTATGGCTACACCTTC.

This clone came up once. The V call is TRBV5-6, the J call TRBJ1-1; D is ambiguous. The CDR3 loop spans 15 amino acids. V was trimmed by 3 bases and J by 0 bases, leaving 12 bases between them. CDR1 is SGHDT, CDR2 YYEEEE, per germline. The CDR3 spells CASSWRNRLNTEAFF. In DNA, the CDR3 is TGTGCCAGCAGCTGGAGGAACAGACTGAACACTGAAGCTTTCTTT.

The gene calls are TRBV30 and TRBJ1-2, with a weak D call TRBD1 (6 bases). Deletions cut 3 bases from V and 6 bases from J, with 14 bases between. The CDR3 runs to 13 residues. Germline CDR1 is GTSNPN and CDR2 is SVGIG (reference sequence). The CDR3 spells CAWSLQGLDGYTF. The CDR3 DNA reads as TGTGCCTGGAGCCTTCAGGGGCTCGATGGCTACACCTTC.

This chain joins TRBV20-1 and TRBJ2-7; 10 bases fit TRBD2. Losses at the gene ends were 3 bases for V and 3 bases for J; bases not matched to a gene: 8. Germline V gene lookup returns CDR1 DFQATT and CDR2 SNEGSKA (reference sequence). The CDR3 loop spans 15 amino acids. The CDR3 DNA reads TGCAGTGCTAGTTTTCAAGCGGGGGGGATCTACGAGCAGTACTTC. This encodes CSASFQAGGIYEQYF.

The V gene is TRBV5-1, the J gene TRBJ1-2, with 8 bases aligning to TRBD1. Germline CDR1 and CDR2: SGHRS and YFSETQ. Trimming cost V 3 bases and J 4 bases; bases outside gene matches: 5. This CDR3 is 14 amino acids long. CDR3 sequence: CASSYYRGSYGYTF. Written as DNA, the CDR3 is TGCGCCAGCAGCTATTACAGGGGGAGCTATGGCTACACCTTC.

The chain has TRBV11-3 and TRBJ1-3; 9 nucleotides match TRBD1. Germline assignment: CDR1 SGHNT and CDR2 YENEEA. V gave up 4 bases and J gave up 4 bases; unmatched junction bases: 5. The CDR3 sequence is 15 residues long. CDR3 loop: CASSSGTGSGNTIYF. In nucleotides, the CDR3 is TGTGCCAGCAGCTCCGGGACAGGGTCGGGAAACACCATATATTTT.

This clone was recorded once. The chain links TRBV7-2 to TRBJ1-2; D might be TRBD1 (6 bases). Trimming left V 7 bases short and J 5 bases short, with 17 bases between. This CDR3 has 14 residues. Germline V lookup: CDR1 SGHTA, CDR2 FQGNSA. Written as DNA, the CDR3 is TGTGCCAGCACCTCTGGGGGGGCACCATATGGCTACACCTTC. This encodes CASTSGGAPYGYTF.

CDR3 residues: CASSVSGSNTEAFF. The CDR3 bases are TGTGCCAGCAGCGTAAGTGGCTCGAACACTGAAGCTTTCTTT. The V and J genes are TRBV9 and TRBJ1-1; D is unclear. The V gene's germline CDR1 is SGDLS and CDR2 YYNGEE. V lost 1 base and J 1 base, leaving 8 bases between the germline ends. This CDR3 is built from 14 residues.